This TCR beta chain derives from a study of beta chain features in type 1 diabetes. Study as a whole: On cell yields, gender and age, patients and healthy donors were similar.

This CDR3 comprises 12 residues. The germline V and J ends were trimmed by 5 bases and 9 bases, with 11 bases remaining between them. Germline lookup yields CDR1 LNHDA and CDR2 SQIVND (reference sequence). Overall study findings and caveats: Researchers cautioned that cDNA sequencing could over-represent cells with high TCR expression.

Reverse transcription of all isolated RNA meant that expressed TCRB transcripts were sequenced. Libraries were prepared by immunoSEQ multiplex PCR; TCRdb keeps only in-frame clonotypes and omits some of them. Of 400,000 to 600,000 clones listed, about 32% are singletons. This clone was seen a handful of times. No antigen is known for it. Sequenced material: naive CD4+ T cells from blood. The receptor comes from a man aged 18 to 35 in good health. The chain couples TRBV19 to TRBJ2-1; D is ambiguous. DNA for the CDR3: TGTGCCAGTAGTTTCCCACTAAGTGAGCAGTTCTTC. It translates to CASSFPLSEQFF.